This T cell receptor (beta chain) stems from a study of blood T cells in healthy people across ages. Remarks on this clonotype: What it binds is not known.

Healthy Caucasian individuals from Russia aged about 6 to 90 were enrolled as donors. Every sample yielded at least 6.5 million isolated PBMCs. Next came a second PCR, run for about 7 to 12 cycles, which used a sample-barcoded 5' primer along with a J-beta primer mix. Via MiXCR, TCRdb re-called the 5' RACE reads, giving one row per CDR3 protein. The sample yields roughly 1.7 million distinct CDR3 sequences, roughly 32% seen once. Study observations and caveats: A strong correlation between TCR beta diversity and naive T cell percentage was seen. Across the age range, TCR beta diversity per million T cells fell in a roughly linear way.

Sequenced sample: blood. This TCR derives from a woman in her 30s in good health.

The CDR3: CSARVLGLAGSTDTQYF. CDR3 nucleotide sequence: TGCAGTGCTAGAGTCCTCGGACTAGCGGGAAGCACAGATACGCAGTATTTT. The chain carries TRBV20-1 and TRBJ2-3; 12 bases agree with TRBD2. V shed 1 base and J 0 bases; nucleotides not matched to a gene: 5. The CDR3 spans 17 residues. Germline V gene sequence: CDR1 DFQATT, CDR2 SNEGSKA (reference sequence).